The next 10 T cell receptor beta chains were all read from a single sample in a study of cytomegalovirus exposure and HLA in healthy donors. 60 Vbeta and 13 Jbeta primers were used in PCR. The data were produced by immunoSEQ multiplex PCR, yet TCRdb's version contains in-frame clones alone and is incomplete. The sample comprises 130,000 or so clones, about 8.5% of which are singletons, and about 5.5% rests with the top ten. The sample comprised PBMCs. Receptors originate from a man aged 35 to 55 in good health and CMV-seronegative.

Here the CDR3 DNA reads TGTGCCAGCAGCGTTAGCGCGGGGATTTACGAGCAGTACTTC. Translation gives CASSVSAGIYEQYF. The chain couples TRBV7-2 to TRBJ2-7; a possible D gene is TRBD2 (6 bases). Trimming shortened V by 5 bases and J by 4 bases, and 15 bases separated the two germline ends. Germline V gene lookup returns CDR1 SGHTA and CDR2 FQGNSA. CDR3 length: 14 residues. Full variable domain (remainder filled in from reference TRBV7-2 and TRBJ2-7): GAGVSQSPSNKVTEKGKDVELRCDPISGHTALYWYRQSLGQGLEFLIYFQGNSAPDKSGLPSDRFSAERTGGSVSTLTIQRTQQEDSAVYLCASSVSAGIYEQYFGPGTRLTVT.

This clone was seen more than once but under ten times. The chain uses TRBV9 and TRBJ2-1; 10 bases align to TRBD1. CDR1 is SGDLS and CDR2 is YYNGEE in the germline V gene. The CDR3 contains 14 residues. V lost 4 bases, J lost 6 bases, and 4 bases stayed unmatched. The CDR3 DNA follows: TGTGCCAGCAGCCCCCGGACAGGGGGCAATGAGCAGTTCTTC. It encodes CASSPRTGGNEQFF.

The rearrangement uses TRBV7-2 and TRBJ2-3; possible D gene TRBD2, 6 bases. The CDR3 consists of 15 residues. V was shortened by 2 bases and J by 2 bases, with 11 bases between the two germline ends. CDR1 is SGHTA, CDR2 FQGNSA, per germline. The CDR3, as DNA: TGTGCCAGCAGCTTACAGGCGGGGATCACAGATACGCAGTATTTT. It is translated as CASSLQAGITDTQYF. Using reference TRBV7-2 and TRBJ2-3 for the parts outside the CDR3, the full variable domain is GAGVSQSPSNKVTEKGKDVELRCDPISGHTALYWYRQSLGQGLEFLIYFQGNSAPDKSGLPSDRFSAERTGGSVSTLTIQRTQQEDSAVYLCASSLQAGITDTQYFGPGTRLTVL.

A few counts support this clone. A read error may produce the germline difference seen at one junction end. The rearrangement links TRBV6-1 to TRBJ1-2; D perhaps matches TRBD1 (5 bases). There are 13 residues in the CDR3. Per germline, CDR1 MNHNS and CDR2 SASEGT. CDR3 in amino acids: CASSEARGTGYPF. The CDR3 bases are TGTGCCAGCAGTGAAGCGCGGGGGACGGGCTACCCCTTC.

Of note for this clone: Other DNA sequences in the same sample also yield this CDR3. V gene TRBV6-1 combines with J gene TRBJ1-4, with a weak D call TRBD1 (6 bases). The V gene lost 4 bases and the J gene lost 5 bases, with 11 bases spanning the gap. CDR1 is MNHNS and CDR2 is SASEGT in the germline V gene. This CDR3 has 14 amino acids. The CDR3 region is CASSVAQGNEKLFF. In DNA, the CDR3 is TGTGCCAGCAGTGTAGCTCAGGGGAATGAAAAACTGTTTTTT.

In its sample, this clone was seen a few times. Here the CDR3 DNA reads TGCGCCAGCAACCAGGGGAGTCCTTCGGGGAAACTGTTTTTT. Amino acid sequence: CASNQGSPSGKLFF. The chain joins TRBV4-1 to TRBJ1-4; a weak D match, TRBD1 (6 bases). The CDR3 covers 14 residues. Trimming shortened V by 7 bases and J by 11 bases, and 20 bases separated the two germline ends. Germline CDR1 is MGHRA and CDR2 is YSYEKL.

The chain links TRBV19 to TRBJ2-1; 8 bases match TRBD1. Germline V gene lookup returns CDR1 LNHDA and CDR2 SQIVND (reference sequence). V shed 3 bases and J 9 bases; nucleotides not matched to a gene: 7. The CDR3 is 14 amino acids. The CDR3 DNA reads TGTGCCAGTAGTATGGATAGACAGGGGCTTGAGCAGTTCTTC. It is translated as CASSMDRQGLEQFF.

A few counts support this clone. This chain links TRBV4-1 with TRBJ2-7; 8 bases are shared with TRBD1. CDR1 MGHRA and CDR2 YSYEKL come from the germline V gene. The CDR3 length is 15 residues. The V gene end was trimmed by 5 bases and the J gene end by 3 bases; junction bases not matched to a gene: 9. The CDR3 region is CASSSWSGQGYEQYF. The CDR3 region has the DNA TGCGCCAGCAGCTCATGGTCCGGACAGGGCTACGAGCAGTACTTC.

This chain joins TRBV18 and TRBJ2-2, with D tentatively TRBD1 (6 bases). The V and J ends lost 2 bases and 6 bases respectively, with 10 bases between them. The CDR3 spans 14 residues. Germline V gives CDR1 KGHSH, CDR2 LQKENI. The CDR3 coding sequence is TGTGCCAGCTCACCAGCAGGGGCCGCCGGGGAGCTGTTTTTT. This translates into CASSPAGAAGELFF.

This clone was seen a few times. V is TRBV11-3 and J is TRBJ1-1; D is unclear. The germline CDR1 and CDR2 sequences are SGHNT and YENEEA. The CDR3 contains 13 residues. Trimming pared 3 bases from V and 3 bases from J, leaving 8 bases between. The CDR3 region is CASSLREDTEAFF. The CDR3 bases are TGTGCCAGCAGCTTGAGGGAGGACACTGAAGCTTTCTTT.